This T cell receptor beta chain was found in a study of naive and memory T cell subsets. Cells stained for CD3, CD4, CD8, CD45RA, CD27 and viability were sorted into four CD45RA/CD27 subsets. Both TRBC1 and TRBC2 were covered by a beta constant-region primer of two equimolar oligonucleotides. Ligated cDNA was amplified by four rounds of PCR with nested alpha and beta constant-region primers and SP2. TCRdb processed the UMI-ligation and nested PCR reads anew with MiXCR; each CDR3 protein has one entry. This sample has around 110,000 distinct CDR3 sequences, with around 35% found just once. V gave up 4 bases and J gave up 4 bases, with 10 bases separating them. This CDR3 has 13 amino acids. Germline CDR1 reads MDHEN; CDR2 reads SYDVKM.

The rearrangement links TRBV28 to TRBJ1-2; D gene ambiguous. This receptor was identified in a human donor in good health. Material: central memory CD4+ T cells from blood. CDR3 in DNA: TGTGCCAGCAGTTCCCCCCCTATCTATGGCTACACCTTC. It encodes CASSSPPIYGYTF.